The 25 T cell receptor beta chains reported below all come from one sample, sequenced in a study of beta chain features in type 1 diabetes. Expressed TCRB transcripts were sequenced because the entire RNA isolate underwent reverse transcription. Clones were read by immunoSEQ multiplex PCR, and TCRdb kept only the in-frame ones, dropping some. The table records around 340,000 clones, approximately 8.2% of them present only once. Material for sequencing was central memory CD4+ T cells from blood. These receptors were collected from a young woman in good health.

This clone was detected only a few times. This chain uses TRBV4-3 with TRBJ2-7; 7 bases line up with TRBD2. This CDR3 comprises 15 residues. The V gene end was trimmed by 3 bases and the J gene end by 4 bases; junction bases not matched to a gene: 9. CDR1 is LGHNA and CDR2 is YSLEER in the germline V gene. CDR3 region: CASSQMAGGSYEQYF. The CDR3 DNA reads TGCGCCAGCAGCCAGATGGCCGGCGGGAGTTACGAGCAGTACTTC.

The J gene is TRBJ1-2, the V gene TRBV7-2; D gene unclear. V was clipped by 1 base and J by 3 bases, with 12 bases between them. Germline-derived CDR1 and CDR2 are SGHTA and FQGNSA. The CDR3 contains 15 residues. The CDR3 nucleotides read TGTGCCAGCAGCTTAGACGCGTTGCAGTACTATGGCTACACCTTC. Protein: CASSLDALQYYGYTF.

This clone was detected a few times. V and J are TRBV19 and TRBJ2-7; 11 positions agree with TRBD2. Germline loops: CDR1 LNHDA, CDR2 SQIVND (reference sequence). V shed 4 bases and J 2 bases; nucleotides not matched to a gene: 7. This CDR3 has 16 amino acids. DNA for the CDR3: TGTGCCAGTAGTAGACAAGGGACTAGCGGTCCCTACGAGCAGTACTTC. Its translation: CASSRQGTSGPYEQYF.

The chain combines TRBV11-2 with TRBJ1-1; possibly TRBD1 for D (5 bases). Trimming removed 4 bases from V and 2 bases from J, with 14 bases in between. CDR1 SGHAT and CDR2 FQNNGV come from the germline V gene. The CDR3 runs to 15 residues. As DNA, the CDR3 is TGTGCCAGCAGCTACACGTACCGGGGCAACACTGAAGCTTTCTTT. This gives the protein CASSYTYRGNTEAFF.

The CDR3 here is CASSRDWNRDREYF. DNA of the CDR3: TGTGCCAGCAGCCGAGACTGGAACCGGGACAGAGAGTACTTC. The chain couples TRBV11-2 to TRBJ2-5, with 7 bases that match TRBD1. V trimming: 5 bases; J trimming: 12 bases; junction bases outside the gene matches: 15. CDR3 length: 14 amino acids. Germline V CDR1 and CDR2: SGHAT, FQNNGV.

The chain is built from TRBV7-3 and TRBJ1-2; a weak D match, TRBD1 (5 bases). V lost 2 bases to trimming and J lost 4 bases, with 14 bases between them. Per the germline V gene, CDR1 is SGHTA and CDR2 is FQGTGA. The CDR3 has 15 amino acids. This CDR3 reads CASSLDPRVLYGYTF. The CDR3 region has the DNA TGTGCCAGCAGCTTAGATCCCAGGGTCCTCTATGGCTACACCTTC.

The chain uses TRBV11-2 and TRBJ2-1; 7 bases agree with TRBD2. V dropped 5 bases and J dropped 5; count of bases not matched to a gene: 3. From germline, CDR1 is SGHAT and CDR2 FQNNGV. The CDR3 is made up of 13 amino acids. CDR3: CASSAGLDNEQFF. The CDR3 nucleotides are TGTGCCAGCAGCGCAGGACTAGACAATGAGCAGTTCTTC.

The chain couples TRBV5-1 to TRBJ1-3; D remains ambiguous. V was shortened by 1 base and J by 1 base, with 9 bases between the two germline ends. CDR1 and CDR2 (germline): SGHRS, YFSETQ. There are 15 residues in the CDR3. The CDR3 DNA sequence: TGCGCCAGCAGCTTGTATCCGACGTCTGGAAACACCATATATTTT. Its translation: CASSLYPTSGNTIYF.

Of note for this clone: The identical CDR3 is also encoded by other nucleotide sequences in the sample. CDR3 DNA sequence: TGTGCCAGCAGCCAAGAGTCCAATCAGCCCCAGCATTTT. Translated, it gives CASSQESNQPQHF. The chain combines TRBV14 with TRBJ1-5, with no clear D. CDR1 is SGHDN, CDR2 FVKESK, per germline. V was shortened by 0 bases and J by 3 bases, with 3 bases between the two germline ends. The CDR3 covers 13 residues.

The rearrangement uses TRBV23-1 and TRBJ2-2; 13 bases are shared with TRBD2. TRBV23-1 is marked as an open reading frame, function uncertain. V was pared by 4 bases and J by 1 base, with 9 bases of the junction left unmatched. The CDR3 has 19 amino acids. The CDR3 nucleotides read TGCGCCAGCAGTCGATGGACTAGCGGGAGTATGGGGAACACCGGGGAGCTGTTTTTT. Amino acid sequence: CASSRWTSGSMGNTGELFF.

In DNA form, the CDR3 reads TGTGCCAGCAGCTTAAATTCGCTAGCGGGAGCTAGTGTCTACGAGCAGTACTTC. Its translation is CASSLNSLAGASVYEQYF. The chain joins TRBV11-2 to TRBJ2-7; TRBD2 matches at 10 bases. Germline V gives CDR1 SGHAT, CDR2 FQNNGV. V was pared by 2 bases and J by 3 bases, with 13 bases of the junction left unmatched. The CDR3 contains 18 residues.

This clone was picked up many times. The chain links TRBV7-2 to TRBJ2-5; TRBD2 might be the D (6 bases). CDR1 and CDR2 from the germline V gene are SGHTA and FQGNSA. CDR3 length: 13 amino acids. Trimming took off 3 bases at V and 4 bases at J, with 9 bases between the two ends. CDR3 coding DNA: TGTGCCAGCAGCTTCGGGGGACTAGAGACCCAGTACTTC. Translation gives CASSFGGLETQYF.

The genes are TRBV7-9 and TRBJ2-1, with unresolved D. Germline V CDR1 and CDR2: SEHNR, FQNEAQ (reference sequence). The length of the CDR3 is 13 residues. V lost 1 base to trimming and J lost 8 bases, with 9 bases between them. Written as DNA, the CDR3 is TGTGCCAGCAGCTTAGAGGTGGTCCATGAGCAGTTCTTC. Protein product: CASSLEVVHEQFF.

This clone was seen a few times. The rearrangement links TRBV5-1 to TRBJ1-1, with TRBD1 identical over 8 bases. The V gene end was trimmed by 3 bases and the J gene end by 1 base; junction bases not matched to a gene: 5. Germline CDR1 is SGHRS and CDR2 is YFSETQ. This CDR3 has 15 residues. The CDR3: CASSSQGTGNTEAFF. Written as DNA, the CDR3 is TGCGCCAGCAGCTCTCAAGGGACAGGGAACACTGAAGCTTTCTTT.

This chain joins TRBV23-1 and TRBJ2-7; the match to TRBD1 covers 8 bases. TRBV23-1 is an ORF, and what it does is uncertain. The V segment lost 3 bases and the J segment 6 bases; nucleotides outside the gene matches: 10. The CDR3 has 15 amino acids. Here the CDR3 DNA reads TGCGCCAGCAGTCAGTCTATGGACAGGGTAGCCGAGCAGTACTTC. It translates to CASSQSMDRVAEQYF.

This clone was seen ten or more times. The chain couples TRBV28 to TRBJ2-3; D remains ambiguous. Germline values: CDR1 MDHEN, CDR2 SYDVKM. V was cut by 7 bases and J by 3 bases, with 8 bases left in between. The CDR3 is made up of 12 amino acids. Written as DNA, the CDR3 is TGTGCCAGCAACGATAGAACAGATACGCAGTATTTT. It yields the protein CASNDRTDTQYF.

In this sample, this clone turned up a few times. V is TRBV10-3 and J is TRBJ2-5, with D hard to call. V was pared by 5 bases and J by 1 base, with 8 bases between. The CDR3 contains 13 residues. CDR1 is ENHRY, CDR2 SYGVKD, per germline. The CDR3 DNA sequence: TGTGCCATCAGTCCTCGGGCCCAAGAGACCCAGTACTTC. This gives the protein CAISPRAQETQYF.

This clone was recorded many times. The same CDR3 is also encoded by other DNA sequences in this sample. The rearrangement uses TRBV6-1 and TRBJ2-7; 10 bases align to TRBD1. CDR1 and CDR2 (germline): MNHNS, SASEGT. CDR3 length: 13 residues. The V gene end was trimmed by 4 bases and the J gene end by 3 bases; junction bases not matched to a gene: 0. In nucleotides, the CDR3 is TGTGCCAGCAGTGGGACAGGGGGCTACGAGCAGTACTTC. Translation: CASSGTGGYEQYF.

The chain joins TRBV6-1 to TRBJ2-7, with D tentatively TRBD2 (5 bases). The germline V gene has CDR1 MNHNS and CDR2 SASEGT. The CDR3 covers 11 residues. V shed 2 bases and J shed 9 bases, with 8 bases lying between them. The CDR3 spells CASSELRGQYF. For the CDR3, the DNA is TGTGCCAGCAGTGAACTCCGGGGGCAGTACTTC.

This clone came up a few times. This chain joins TRBV11-2 and TRBJ2-5, with 8 bases aligning to TRBD2. The CDR3 consists of 14 residues. The J segment lost 5 bases and the V segment lost 2 bases, leaving 4 bases of the junction unmatched. Germline assignment: CDR1 SGHAT and CDR2 FQNNGV. CDR3 sequence reads: CASSLSGSWETQYF. The CDR3, as DNA: TGTGCCAGCAGCTTAAGCGGGAGTTGGGAGACCCAGTACTTC. Using reference TRBV11-2 and TRBJ2-5 for the parts outside the CDR3, the full variable domain is EAGVAQSPRYKIIEKRQSVAFWCNPISGHATLYWYQQILGQGPKLLIQFQNNGVVDDSQLPKDRFSAERLKGVDSTLKIQPAKLEDSAVYLCASSLSGSWETQYFGPGTRLLVL.

The table lists this clone with a few counts. This rearrangement joins TRBV29-1 to TRBJ2-1; the match to TRBD2 covers 9 bases. Trimming at V came to 6 bases and at J to 6 bases, leaving 24 bases not matched to a gene. Germline CDR1 SQVTM, CDR2 ANQGSEA. The CDR3 runs to 19 residues. CDR3 sequence: CSVPAGGRAFLLGGNEQFF. For the CDR3, the DNA is TGCAGCGTCCCTGCGGGCGGGAGGGCCTTTCTCCTGGGTGGCAATGAGCAGTTCTTC.

CDR3 sequence (DNA): TGTGCCAGCAGCGCCGACTACAATGAGCAGTTCTTC. Its translation is CASSADYNEQFF. V is TRBV7-3 and J is TRBJ2-1; D not certain. V dropped 5 bases and J dropped 3 bases, with 5 bases sitting between them. The CDR3 runs 12 residues. Germline-derived CDR1 and CDR2 are SGHTA and FQGTGA.

V usage is TRBV4-2 and J usage is TRBJ1-2; weak D call: TRBD1 (5 bases). CDR3 length equals 15 residues. Germline-derived CDR1 and CDR2 are LGHNA and YNFKEQ. Trimming took 0 bases from V and 6 from J, leaving 14 bases between them. This chain's CDR3 is CASSQEILGTHGYTF. The CDR3 DNA is TGTGCCAGCAGCCAAGAGATTCTAGGGACTCATGGCTACACCTTC.

This rearrangement joins TRBV4-1 to TRBJ2-1, with TRBD2 matching over 8 bases. The CDR3 is 18 amino acids. The V and J ends lost 1 base and 0 bases, in that order; junction bases with no gene match: 8. CDR1 and CDR2 from the germline V gene are MGHRA and YSYEKL. The CDR3 DNA is TGCGCCAGCAGCCAAGCGAGCGGGAGAGGAGACTCCTACAATGAGCAGTTCTTC. Translated, it gives CASSQASGRGDSYNEQFF.

This clone has just a few counts. CDR3 sequence reads: CASSPGGAGGADYTF. The CDR3 nucleotides read TGTGCCAGCAGCCCCGGGGGGGCAGGGGGCGCGGACTACACCTTC. The rearrangement uses TRBV5-4 and TRBJ1-2, with 8 nucleotides matching TRBD1. V shed 4 bases and J 10 bases; nucleotides not matched to a gene: 15. This CDR3 spans 15 amino acids. Germline V CDR1 and CDR2: SGHNT, YYREEE (reference sequence).